Shown below are 26 T cell receptor beta chains from a single sample sequenced in a study of naive and memory T cell subsets. The SP2 primer and nested alpha and beta constant region primers amplified ligated cDNA in four rounds. TCRdb processed the UMI-ligation and nested PCR reads anew with MiXCR; each CDR3 protein has one entry. The table includes more than 20,000 distinct CDR3 sequences, roughly 5.5% detected once. As to treatment: skin biopsy from PPD injection site in Mantoux-positive individual. TCR cDNA received a 3' ligated oligonucleotide that carried a UMI. The material was skin, obtained from a tuberculin skin test site. The origin of the receptors is an adult in good health.

This clonotype has a single count. The V and J genes are TRBV19 and TRBJ2-7; perhaps TRBD2 as D (5 bases). Trimming shortened V by 3 bases and J by 6 bases, and 15 bases separated the two germline ends. Germline V gene data show CDR1 as LNHDA and CDR2 as SQIVND (reference sequence). The CDR3 runs to 14 residues. In nucleotides, the CDR3 is TGTGCCAGTAGTATCCTGCCGGGATCGATCGAGCAGTACTTC. This translates into CASSILPGSIEQYF.

This clonotype was counted many times. J is TRBJ1-6 and V is TRBV20-1, with D uncertain. Trimming removed 6 bases from V and 0 bases from J, with 21 bases in between. Germline V gene data show CDR1 as DFQATT and CDR2 as SNEGSKA (reference sequence). The CDR3 has 18 amino acids. CDR3 loop: CSADPGLNPSSYNSPLHF. The CDR3 DNA reads TGCAGTGCCGACCCGGGATTGAACCCCAGCTCCTATAATTCACCCCTCCACTTT.

This clonotype was seen repeatedly, ten times or more. The chain employs TRBV28 and TRBJ2-2; D gene unclear. CDR1 is MDHEN and CDR2 is SYDVKM in the germline V gene. The ends were cut back, 7 bases at V and 2 bases at J, with 11 bases in the middle. The CDR3 runs 14 residues. The DNA for the CDR3 is TGTGCCAGCACCCGAGCAAGAAACACCGGGGAGCTGTTTTTT. Translating gives CASTRARNTGELFF.

The rearrangement joins TRBV3-1 to TRBJ2-7; 7 positions agree with TRBD1. Germline-derived CDR1 and CDR2 are LGHDT and YNNKEL (reference sequence). Unmatched junction bases numbered 8, after V lost 5 bases and J lost 10 bases. The CDR3 sequence is 12 residues long. CDR3: CASSNRGQIQYF. The DNA for the CDR3 is TGTGCCAGCAGCAATAGGGGACAGATACAGTACTTC.

This clonotype has at least ten counts. The chain couples TRBV5-1 to TRBJ2-5, with 9 bases that match TRBD1. V lost 4 bases to trimming and J lost 4 bases; unmatched junction nucleotides: 5. This CDR3 has 14 amino acids. The germline V gene encodes CDR1 SGHRS and CDR2 YFSETQ. The CDR3 DNA follows: TGCGCCAGCAGCGGACAGGGGCAGGGAGAGACCCAGTACTTC. As protein: CASSGQGQGETQYF.

This clonotype was detected ten times or more. The chain recombines TRBV4-3 with TRBJ2-2; D may be TRBD1 (6 bases). Germline V lookup: CDR1 LGHNA, CDR2 YSLEER. V lost 4 bases and J 0 bases, leaving 21 bases between the germline ends. CDR3 length equals 19 residues. CDR3 residues: CASSRVLQGKAANTGELFF. CDR3 bases: TGCGCCAGCAGCCGAGTGCTCCAGGGGAAGGCCGCGAACACCGGGGAGCTGTTTTTT.

This clonotype was seen at least ten times. The chain joins TRBV5-1 to TRBJ2-5, with D perhaps given as TRBD1 or TRBD2 (5 bases each). The V and J ends lost 1 base and 5 bases respectively, with 21 bases between them. Germline V gives CDR1 SGHRS, CDR2 YFSETQ. This CDR3 is 17 amino acids long. CDR3 DNA sequence: TGCGCCAGCAGCTTGAGGTGGACTCAAACCGAGGGGGAGACCCAGTACTTC. Translated: CASSLRWTQTEGETQYF. The full variable domain, in which reference TRBV5-1 and TRBJ2-5 provide the parts outside the CDR3, is KAGVTQTPRYLIKTRGQQVTLSCSPISGHRSVSWYQQTPGQGLQFLFEYFSETQRNKGNFPGRFSGRQFSNSRSEMNVSTLELGDSALYLCASSLRWTQTEGETQYFGPGTRLLVL.

On this clonotype itself: This sequence may be a read error, since a much larger clone differs from it by one base. This sequence joins TRBV3-1 and TRBJ2-1, with a weak D call TRBD2 (5 bases). The CDR3 length is 15 residues. Trimming cost V 4 bases and J 5 bases, with 15 bases left between them. Germline CDR1 and CDR2: LGHDT and YNNKEL (reference sequence). The CDR3 region is CASSRTPGSHNEQFF. The DNA of the CDR3 is TGTGCCAGCAGCCGGACTCCTGGATCGCACAATGAGCAGTTCTTC.

This clonotype was detected only a few times. The V call is TRBV14, the J call TRBJ2-7, with D perhaps TRBD1 or TRBD2 (5 bases each). From germline, CDR1 is SGHDN and CDR2 FVKESK. This CDR3 contains 17 residues. Between the trimmed V and J ends, which lost 0 bases and 2 bases, there was a span of 17 bases. This chain's CDR3 is CASSQEGTWWSTYEQYF. Written as DNA, the CDR3 is TGTGCCAGCAGCCAAGAAGGGACCTGGTGGAGTACCTACGAGCAGTACTTC.

This clonotype is medium-sized in the sample. The rearrangement links TRBV6-2 or TRBV6-3 to TRBJ2-1, with a weak D call TRBD1 (5 bases). The germline V gene encodes CDR1 MNHEY and CDR2 SVGEGT. The CDR3 spans 15 residues. V was clipped by 6 bases and J by 2 bases, with 14 bases between them. The DNA for the CDR3 is TGTGCCAGCAGCTCTCAGGGTAGAACCTACAATGAGCAGTTCTTC. Protein sequence: CASSSQGRTYNEQFF.

The table lists this clonotype with many counts. This chain joins TRBV28 and TRBJ2-7; D is unresolved. CDR3 length: 16 amino acids. In germline, CDR1 is MDHEN, CDR2 SYDVKM. V dropped 6 bases and J dropped 0 bases, with 18 bases sitting between them. This chain's CDR3 is CASSASLVRSSYEQYF. The CDR3 DNA is TGTGCCAGCAGCGCAAGTCTAGTGCGGAGCTCCTACGAGCAGTACTTC.

This clonotype appeared many times. The V gene is TRBV6-5, the J gene TRBJ2-2, with D possibly matching TRBD2 (6 bases). Germline V lookup: CDR1 MNHEY, CDR2 SVGAGI. This CDR3 has 12 amino acids. The germline V and J ends were trimmed by 10 bases and 5 bases, with 11 bases remaining between them. The DNA for the CDR3 is TGTGCCACCTCCCGGGGGACCGGGGAGCTGTTTTTT. This codes for CATSRGTGELFF.

This clonotype was observed many times. The genes are TRBV4-3 and TRBJ2-7; D may be TRBD1 or TRBD2 (5 bases each). This CDR3 comprises 14 residues. V gave up 1 base and J gave up 6 bases, with 13 bases separating them. Germline CDR1 LGHNA, CDR2 YSLEER. The CDR3 is CASSQGTSGTEQYF. Here the CDR3 DNA reads TGCGCCAGCAGCCAAGGGACCTCAGGGACCGAGCAGTACTTC.

Concerning this clonotype itself: A much larger clone is a single base away; this may be a read error. The chain is built from TRBV6-2 or TRBV6-3 and TRBJ1-2; D uncertain. Trimming took 6 bases from V and 4 from J, leaving 12 bases between them. Germline CDR1 reads MNHEY; CDR2 reads SVGEGT. CDR3 length equals 13 residues. The CDR3 DNA reads TGTGCCAGCAGAACCCAGGCGGGCTATGGCTACACCTTC. Protein product: CASRTQAGYGYTF.

This clonotype was found many times. V gene TRBV28 combines with J gene TRBJ1-3, with TRBD1 matching over 7 bases. The CDR3 totals 18 residues. Germline assignment: CDR1 MDHEN and CDR2 SYDVKM. After removal of 8 bases from V and 2 bases from J, the junction contained 18 bases not matched to a gene. The CDR3, as DNA: TGTGCCAGCTCCAGGGGGAAGGACAGGTTCTTTGCTGGAAACACCATATATTTT. Its translation: CASSRGKDRFFAGNTIYF.

This clonotype showed up many times. The chain uses TRBV27 and TRBJ2-3; the match to TRBD2 covers 13 bases. Germline CDR1 reads MNHEY; CDR2 reads SMNVEV (reference sequence). The CDR3 contains 17 residues. V shed 2 bases and J 5 bases; nucleotides not matched to a gene: 7. The CDR3 sequence is CASSLGGLAGVIDTQYF. DNA of the CDR3: TGTGCCAGCAGTTTAGGCGGACTAGCGGGAGTTATAGATACGCAGTATTTT.

The V and J genes are TRBV30 and TRBJ2-5, with 13 bases that match TRBD2. Germline CDR1 is GTSNPN and CDR2 is SVGIG (reference sequence). With V trimmed by 2 bases and J by 2 bases, 2 bases remained unmatched. This CDR3 is built from 15 residues. The CDR3, as DNA: TGTGCCTGGAGTTGGGGACTAGCGGGACAAGAGACCCAGTACTTC. Protein sequence: CAWSWGLAGQETQYF.

By sample fraction, this clonotype is medium-sized. The chain couples TRBV24-1 to TRBJ2-3; 14 bases fit TRBD2. CDR3 length: 16 residues. Germline V gene data show CDR1 as KGHDR and CDR2 as SFDVKD. Losses at the gene ends were 3 bases for V and 7 bases for J; bases not matched to a gene: 5. The CDR3 region is CATSDPGLAGANTQYF. The CDR3 DNA reads as TGTGCCACCAGTGATCCGGGACTAGCGGGAGCAAATACGCAGTATTTT.

This clonotype was seen many times. The V call is TRBV4-3, the J call TRBJ2-1; no firm D call. This CDR3 has 15 residues. V was trimmed by 4 bases and J by 8 bases, leaving 18 bases between them. Germline loops: CDR1 LGHNA, CDR2 YSLEER. The CDR3 DNA sequence: TGCGCCAGCAGCCTAGAGGCGCCCAGCCAGGATGAGCAGTTCTTC. Amino acids: CASSLEAPSQDEQFF.

This clonotype was seen a handful of times. J is TRBJ2-7 and V is TRBV20-1, with 10 bases matching TRBD1. Germline trimming cut 0 bases from V and 4 bases from J; bases unmatched to any gene: 12. This CDR3 has 17 amino acids. Germline V gives CDR1 DFQATT, CDR2 SNEGSKA (reference sequence). CDR3 in DNA: TGCAGTGCTAGAGATCACCCTACGGGACAGGGGCCATACGAGCAGTACTTC. Encoded protein: CSARDHPTGQGPYEQYF.

The CDR3 region has the DNA TGTGCCAGCAGCGAGGGACAGCTGTATTCACCCCTCCACTTT. Encoded protein: CASSEGQLYSPLHF. The V gene is TRBV12-3 or TRBV12-4, the J gene TRBJ1-6, with 7 bases aligning to TRBD1. This CDR3 is 14 amino acids long. The trim removed 6 bases at V and 8 bases at J, leaving 7 bases unmatched.

This clonotype has ten or more counts. V is TRBV5-1 and J is TRBJ2-7; either TRBD1 or TRBD2 may fit D (5 bases each). The germline V gene encodes CDR1 SGHRS and CDR2 YFSETQ. This CDR3 spans 12 amino acids. V lost 3 bases and J lost 7, with 11 bases in between. The CDR3 spells CASSSGPREQYF. CDR3 sequence (DNA): TGCGCCAGCAGCTCGGGACCCCGGGAGCAGTACTTC. The complete variable domain, with remaining parts taken from reference TRBV5-1 and TRBJ2-7, reads KAGVTQTPRYLIKTRGQQVTLSCSPISGHRSVSWYQQTPGQGLQFLFEYFSETQRNKGNFPGRFSGRQFSNSRSEMNVSTLELGDSALYLCASSSGPREQYFGPGTRLTVT.

This clonotype was recorded many times. The CDR3 DNA is TGTGCCAGCTCACCAAAGGGCCCCAACACCGGGGAGCTGTTTTTT. Translated: CASSPKGPNTGELFF. The chain combines TRBV18 with TRBJ2-2; D remains ambiguous. In germline, CDR1 is KGHSH, CDR2 LQKENI. Deletions cut 2 bases from V and 2 bases from J, with 9 bases between. The CDR3 runs 15 residues.

This clonotype was picked up many times. V gene TRBV4-2 combines with J gene TRBJ1-5; 7 positions match TRBD1. The V segment lost 0 bases and the J segment 7 bases; nucleotides outside the gene matches: 6. This CDR3 is built from 15 residues. Germline V gene lookup returns CDR1 LGHNA and CDR2 YNFKEQ. CDR3 bases: TGTGCCAGCAGCCAAGATAAGGGGGCACGACAGCCCCAGCATTTT. Translated: CASSQDKGARQPQHF.

This clonotype was found many times. The chain links TRBV27 to TRBJ1-6, with a weak D call TRBD1 (6 bases). The CDR3 spans 16 residues. Germline V gene data show CDR1 as MNHEY and CDR2 as SMNVEV (reference sequence). V lost 6 bases and J 4 bases, leaving 16 bases between the germline ends. The CDR3, as DNA: TGTGCCAGCAGGGGGGACATGGCAGTTTATAATTCACCCCTCCACTTT. Protein: CASRGDMAVYNSPLHF.

This clonotype was seen ten or more times. The V call is TRBV5-1, the J call TRBJ2-7; the match to TRBD2 covers 9 bases. This CDR3 region has 15 residues. V gave up 2 bases and J gave up 3 bases; unmatched junction bases: 6. CDR1 and CDR2 (germline): SGHRS, YFSETQ. The CDR3 reads CASSFIAGDGYEQYF. The CDR3 DNA is TGCGCCAGCAGCTTCATAGCGGGAGACGGCTACGAGCAGTACTTC.